This T cell receptor beta chain was observed in a study of T cell responses to AZD1222 COVID-19 vaccine (dated by TCRdb to the early 2020s). General notes on the study: AZD1222 recipients with second doses at about 4 weeks or about 12 weeks were pooled, because spike-specific TCR depth and breadth did not differ between schedules. Trial participants were enrolled by age into subgroups of 18-55, 56-69 and 70-plus years, and roughly 150, 30 and 60 TCR-sequenced participants, respectively, were included in these subgroups. TCR sequencing covered roughly 230 trial participants: 207 given two doses of AZD1222 and around 25 given two doses of MenACWY control vaccine. What the research found in general, with its limitations: The 56-69-year group was small, and its depth increase did not reach significance, likely because of low power. Conclusions about previously exposed vaccinees were limited because only six AZD1222 recipients were SARS-CoV-2 seropositive at baseline. Nearly half of unique spike-specific TCRs reportedly recognized epitopes outside regions mutated in the B.1.351 and B.1.1.7 variants. Because no day 14 peak-response samples were available, the repertoires could be characterized only after the peak T cell response. A significant rise in spike-specific TCR breadth and depth was observed after two AZD1222 doses relative to day 0 and relative to MenACWY recipients. The vaccine-associated CD4 TCRs covered the entire spike protein, and the dominant responses fell in regions 160-218 and 743-854. Participants were mostly white British and included more females than males, and it was suggested by the authors that clonal diversity may have been underestimated.

The CDR3 regions of human TCRbeta chains were subjected to immunosequencing. The published analysis was carried out like this. TCRs in the repertoires were matched against a reference library of SARS-CoV-2-specific TCRs that had been generated with the MIRA antigen-specificity platform. Breadth meant the fraction of unique TCRs that were SARS-CoV-2-associated, whereas depth meant the fraction of total T cells that were SARS-CoV-2-associated. Using the MIRA data, each spike-specific TCR was mapped to the spike region that the TCR reacts to and placed in a CD4 or CD8 class. Log10-transformed breadth and depth values were compared by one-way ANOVA with Sidak's multiple comparisons tests. The immuneACCESS repertoire file appears here via TCRdb, limited to in-frame rearrangements. These files lack a portion of the clones; in checked studies, under half of the deficit traces to unresolved V genes, and the cause of the others is not known. That table is the source of V, J and clone size, and D and trimming were worked out from the DNA. Across this sample there are 95,000 to 130,000 clones, with 85% to 90% seen only once. Over 8.5% of the sample is taken by the ten largest.

Measured from the cysteine to the phenylalanine, the CDR3 is 14 residues long. The retained sequence is limited to the CDR3, 42 bases, with the frame set at the first base. The V end loses 1 base and the J end loses 1 base, and a stretch of 8 bases separates them. Sequences SEHNR (CDR1) and FQNEAQ (CDR2) are obtained from the germline V gene (reference sequence). The time point label here, explained by the study, means: baseline before first vaccination. Samples from vaccinated people were obtained from the UK trials COV001 and COV002, which included a single-blind randomized controlled phase 2/3 trial of AZD1222 (ChAdOx1 nCoV-19) in healthy adults. Trial participant PBMC samples were collected at day 0 and day 28 after the second dose for TCRbeta chain sequencing. A word on this clone: Its antigen remains undetermined. Base-call qualities are not available, and no considerably larger clone is one nucleotide away.

The chain is encoded by TRBV7-9 joined to TRBJ2-7; no D segment can be confidently identified. Sequenced material: peripheral blood, taken on day 0 of AZD1222 vaccination. The clonotype comes from an adult in good health. This receptor has the CDR3 CASSLVGQSYEQYF. The DNA is as follows: TGTGCCAGCAGCTTAGTGGGTCAGTCCTACGAGCAGTACTTC. With the rest looked up from the reference TRBV7-9 and TRBJ2-7 genes rather than sequenced, the full variable domain is DTGVSQNPRHKITKRGQNVTFRCDPISEHNRLYWYRQTLGQGPEFLTYFQNEAQLEKSRLLSDRFSAERPKGSFSTLEIQRTEQGDSAMYLCASSLVGQSYEQYFGPGTRLTVT.